Listed here are 13 T cell receptor beta chains from one sample, sequenced in a study of blood T cell repertoires in COVID-19. The data were produced by immunoSEQ multiplex PCR, yet TCRdb's version contains in-frame clones alone and is incomplete. This table has some 110,000 clones, roughly 78% appearing once. The sample comprised peripheral blood. Every receptor here comes from a man between 60 and 75 years old with active or convalescent COVID-19.

The chain joins TRBV10-2 to TRBJ1-1; 8 nucleotides match TRBD1. The V gene end was trimmed by 10 bases and the J gene end by 10 bases; junction bases not matched to a gene: 14. CDR1 WSHSY and CDR2 SAAADI come from the germline V gene. The CDR3 is 13 residues long. CDR3 nucleotides: TGCGCCACCGCCTCCGGACAGGGCTTATCAGCTTTCTTT. Translating gives CATASGQGLSAFF.

This clone has a handful of counts. This chain joins TRBV7-3 and TRBJ1-5; D might be TRBD1 (5 bases). The V gene lost 5 bases and the J gene lost 7 bases, with 12 bases spanning the gap. The germline V gene encodes CDR1 SGHTA and CDR2 FQGTGA. The CDR3 sequence is 13 residues long. Written as DNA, the CDR3 is TGTGCCAGCAGCCCAACCCAGGGCCAGCCCCAGCATTTT. Encoded protein: CASSPTQGQPQHF.

This clone was counted at least ten times. The chain carries TRBV18 and TRBJ1-5, with D hard to call. The V gene's germline CDR1 is KGHSH and CDR2 LQKENI. The CDR3 sequence is 14 residues long. Between the trimmed V and J ends, which lost 3 bases and 5 bases, there was a span of 11 bases. CDR3 nucleotides: TGTGCCAGCTCACCTGCTGGAGGTTATCAGCCCCAGCATTTT. It yields the protein CASSPAGGYQPQHF.

The chain joins TRBV15 to TRBJ2-3; a possible D gene is TRBD2 (5 bases). Trimming took off 1 base at V and 5 bases at J, with 10 bases between the two ends. Germline-derived CDR1 and CDR2 are LNHNV and YYDKDF (reference sequence). This CDR3 contains 14 residues. The CDR3, as DNA: TGTGCCACCAGCAGAGGAGGGTCAATAGATACGCAGTATTTT. Protein sequence: CATSRGGSIDTQYF. Combining the CDR3 with reference TRBV15 and TRBJ2-3 gives the whole variable domain DAMVIQNPRYQVTQFGKPVTLSCSQTLNHNVMYWYQQKSSQAPKLLFHYYDKDFNNEADTPDNFQSRRPNTSFCFLDIRSPGLGDTAMYLCATSRGGSIDTQYFGPGTRLTVL.

The rearrangement uses TRBV28 and TRBJ2-1, with D perhaps matching TRBD2 (6 bases). Trimming removed 11 bases from V and 0 bases from J, with 11 bases in between. This CDR3 spans 13 amino acids. Germline V gene lookup returns CDR1 MDHEN and CDR2 SYDVKM. CDR3 bases: TGTGCCGCGTGGGGGGTCTCCTACAATGAGCAGTTCTTC. Translation gives CAAWGVSYNEQFF.

The chain uses TRBV4-2 and TRBJ1-3, with 7 bases fitting TRBD1. J lost 4 bases, V lost 1 base, and 7 bases had no gene match. The germline gives CDR1 LGHNA, CDR2 YNFKEQ. CDR3 size: 16 residues. The CDR3 region has the DNA TGTGCCAGCAGCCAAGCCGGGACAGACTTAGGAAACACCATATATTTT. Protein product: CASSQAGTDLGNTIYF.

This rearrangement joins TRBV5-1 to TRBJ1-5; D not resolved. V lost 2 bases and J 3 bases, leaving 12 bases between the germline ends. The CDR3 sequence is 15 residues long. Per the germline V gene, CDR1 is SGHRS and CDR2 is YFSETQ. CDR3 protein: CASSLEVANNQPQHF. In nucleotides, the CDR3 is TGCGCCAGCAGCTTAGAGGTCGCGAACAATCAGCCCCAGCATTTT.

This chain joins TRBV7-6 and TRBJ2-7; a possible D gene is TRBD2 (6 bases). V gave up 5 bases and J gave up 6 bases, with 17 bases separating them. Germline CDR1 and CDR2: SGHVS and FNYEAQ. The CDR3 loop spans 14 amino acids. The CDR3 region is CASSAGTEGLEQYF. CDR3 DNA: TGTGCCAGCAGCGCCGGGACTGAGGGCCTCGAGCAGTACTTC.

The chain links TRBV28 to TRBJ1-2; perhaps TRBD1 as D (6 bases). Trimming took off 6 bases at V and 2 bases at J, with 13 bases between the two ends. Germline V gene lookup returns CDR1 MDHEN and CDR2 SYDVKM. This CDR3 region has 14 residues. CDR3 region: CASRTTGSNYGYTF. The CDR3 DNA reads as TGTGCCAGCAGAACTACAGGGTCGAACTATGGCTACACCTTC.

The chain couples TRBV5-1 to TRBJ2-2; tentatively, D is TRBD2 (5 bases). This CDR3 contains 17 residues. In germline, CDR1 is SGHRS, CDR2 YFSETQ. V gave up 0 bases and J gave up 2 bases, with 14 bases separating them. The chain's CDR3 is CASSLARTPLNTGELFF. CDR3 bases: TGCGCCAGCAGCTTGGCGCGGACTCCACTCAACACCGGGGAGCTGTTTTTT.

The J gene is TRBJ2-3, the V gene TRBV9, with 8 bases lining up with TRBD2. V dropped 0 bases and J dropped 2; count of bases not matched to a gene: 5. The CDR3 length is 16 residues. Germline CDR1 reads SGDLS; CDR2 reads YYNGEE. CDR3 in amino acids: CASSVGGRPYTDTQYF. Written as DNA, the CDR3 is TGTGCCAGCAGCGTAGGCGGGAGGCCATACACAGATACGCAGTATTTT. Complete variable domain (other parts from reference TRBV9 and TRBJ2-3): DSGVTQTPKHLITATGQRVTLRCSPRSGDLSVYWYQQSLDQGLQFLIQYYNGEERAKGNILERFSAQQFPDLHSELNLSSLELGDSALYFCASSVGGRPYTDTQYFGPGTRLTVL.

The rearrangement links TRBV7-2 to TRBJ2-3, with TRBD2 matching over 13 bases. Trimming at V came to 5 bases and at J to 4 bases, leaving 6 bases not matched to a gene. Per germline, CDR1 SGHTA and CDR2 FQGNSA. There are 16 residues in the CDR3. CDR3 region: CASSPWTSGRSDTQYF. The CDR3 region has the DNA TGTGCCAGCAGCCCTTGGACTAGCGGGAGATCAGATACGCAGTATTTT.

J is TRBJ1-2 and V is TRBV7-9; D uncertain. The ends were cut back, 4 bases at V and 8 bases at J, with 11 bases in the middle. Germline CDR1 SEHNR, CDR2 FQNEAQ (reference sequence). The CDR3 runs to 12 residues. The CDR3 bases are TGTGCCAGCAGCTCGTCAGACGGGGGCTACACCTTC. Protein product: CASSSSDGGYTF.